A single sample is the source of the 9 T cell receptor beta chains below, sequenced in a study of CD8 T cells in ankylosing spondylitis. Study-level findings and limits: Typical of ankylosing spondylitis blood, it appeared, was a TCR beta motif of about eight highly homologous variants.

TCRdb re-called the 5' RACE reads with MiXCR, one entry per CDR3 protein. The table lists approximately 540,000 distinct CDR3 sequences, 12% of them singletons. What these receptors recognize is not known. Sequenced material: blood, either unsorted or a sorted T cell fraction (not recorded which). The source is a male donor with ankylosing spondylitis.

The genes are TRBV2 and TRBJ1-5; 7 bases map to TRBD1. There are 14 residues in the CDR3. V lost 5 bases, J lost 6 bases, and 7 bases stayed unmatched. From germline, CDR1 is SNHLY and CDR2 FYNNEI. DNA of the CDR3: TGTGCCAGCAGTTCTACAGGGGTGAGTCAGCCCCAGCATTTT. Protein product: CASSSTGVSQPQHF.

This clonotype has ten or more counts. This chain uses TRBV29-1 with TRBJ1-2, with 7 bases matching TRBD1. The CDR3 is 12 amino acids. Germline CDR1 and CDR2: SQVTM and ANQGSEA. The V and J ends lost 6 bases and 4 bases, in that order; junction bases with no gene match: 5. CDR3 in amino acids: CSVGQTGYGYTF. DNA for the CDR3: TGCAGCGTGGGACAGACGGGCTATGGCTACACCTTC.

The rearrangement links TRBV7-9 to TRBJ2-2; 8 bases map to TRBD2. V was clipped by 5 bases and J by 0 bases; unmatched bases: 5. CDR1 and CDR2 from the germline V gene are SEHNR and FQNEAQ (reference sequence). The CDR3 sequence is 16 residues long. The CDR3 loop reads CASSEPSGSNTGELFF. CDR3 bases: TGTGCCAGCAGCGAACCTAGCGGGTCGAACACCGGGGAGCTGTTTTTT. Full variable domain (outside the CDR3, taken from reference TRBV7-9 and TRBJ2-2): DTGVSQNPRHKITKRGQNVTFRCDPISEHNRLYWYRQTLGQGPEFLTYFQNEAQLEKSRLLSDRFSAERPKGSFSTLEIQRTEQGDSAMYLCASSEPSGSNTGELFFGEGSRLTVL.

This clonotype was picked up a small number of times. The chain uses TRBV20-1 and TRBJ2-2, with 12 bases lining up with TRBD2. Germline V gene sequence: CDR1 DFQATT, CDR2 SNEGSKA (reference sequence). Trimming took 3 bases from V and 1 from J; bases not matched to a gene: 3. This CDR3 is 16 amino acids long. The CDR3 region has the DNA TGCAGTGCTAGTCTACTAGCGGGAGGGAACACCGGGGAGCTGTTTTTT. Residues: CSASLLAGGNTGELFF.

The table lists this clonotype with many counts. The chain is built from TRBV4-2 and TRBJ2-5; 7 nucleotides match TRBD2. Trimming at V came to 1 base and at J to 5 bases, leaving 4 bases not matched to a gene. CDR1 and CDR2 (germline): LGHNA, YNFKEQ. This CDR3 comprises 14 residues. This CDR3 is CASSQVGGEETQYF. The CDR3 DNA sequence: TGTGCCAGCAGCCAAGTGGGAGGGGAGGAGACCCAGTACTTC.

This clonotype appeared a few times. The CDR3 sequence is CASSPGQGDNQPQHF. The CDR3 DNA follows: TGTGCCAGCAGCCCTGGACAGGGGGACAATCAGCCCCAGCATTTT. The chain couples TRBV7-2 to TRBJ1-5; 10 bases align to TRBD1. Germline CDR1 reads SGHTA; CDR2 reads FQGNSA. The CDR3 runs 15 residues. After removal of 5 bases from V and 3 bases from J, the junction contained 4 bases not matched to a gene.

The sample holds a few counts of this clonotype. The rearrangement links TRBV7-8 to TRBJ2-7; no definite D call. The CDR3 covers 12 residues. CDR1 and CDR2 (germline): SGHVS, FQNEAQ. Between the trimmed V and J ends, which lost 1 base and 5 bases, there was a span of 6 bases. The CDR3 nucleotides read TGTGCCAGCAGCTTAGAACTCCACGAGCAGTACTTC. Translation gives CASSLELHEQYF.

This clonotype was seen a handful of times. The chain uses TRBV25-1 and TRBJ2-5, with D tentatively TRBD1 (5 bases). CDR1 and CDR2 (germline): MGHDK, SYGVNS. The CDR3 sequence is 13 residues long. Trimming cost V 4 bases and J 5 bases, with 11 bases left between them. CDR3 region: CASSVPAGETQYF. The CDR3 DNA is TGTGCCAGCAGTGTACCGGCAGGGGAGACCCAGTACTTC.

This clonotype has a count of ten or more. This rearrangement joins TRBV12-3 or TRBV12-4 to TRBJ1-1, with 7 bases that match TRBD1. V shed 2 bases and J 4 bases; nucleotides not matched to a gene: 16. This CDR3 comprises 18 residues. The CDR3 loop is CASSLPDRASNAVTEAFF. In DNA, the CDR3 is TGTGCCAGCAGTTTACCCGACAGGGCCTCAAACGCGGTCACTGAAGCTTTCTTT.